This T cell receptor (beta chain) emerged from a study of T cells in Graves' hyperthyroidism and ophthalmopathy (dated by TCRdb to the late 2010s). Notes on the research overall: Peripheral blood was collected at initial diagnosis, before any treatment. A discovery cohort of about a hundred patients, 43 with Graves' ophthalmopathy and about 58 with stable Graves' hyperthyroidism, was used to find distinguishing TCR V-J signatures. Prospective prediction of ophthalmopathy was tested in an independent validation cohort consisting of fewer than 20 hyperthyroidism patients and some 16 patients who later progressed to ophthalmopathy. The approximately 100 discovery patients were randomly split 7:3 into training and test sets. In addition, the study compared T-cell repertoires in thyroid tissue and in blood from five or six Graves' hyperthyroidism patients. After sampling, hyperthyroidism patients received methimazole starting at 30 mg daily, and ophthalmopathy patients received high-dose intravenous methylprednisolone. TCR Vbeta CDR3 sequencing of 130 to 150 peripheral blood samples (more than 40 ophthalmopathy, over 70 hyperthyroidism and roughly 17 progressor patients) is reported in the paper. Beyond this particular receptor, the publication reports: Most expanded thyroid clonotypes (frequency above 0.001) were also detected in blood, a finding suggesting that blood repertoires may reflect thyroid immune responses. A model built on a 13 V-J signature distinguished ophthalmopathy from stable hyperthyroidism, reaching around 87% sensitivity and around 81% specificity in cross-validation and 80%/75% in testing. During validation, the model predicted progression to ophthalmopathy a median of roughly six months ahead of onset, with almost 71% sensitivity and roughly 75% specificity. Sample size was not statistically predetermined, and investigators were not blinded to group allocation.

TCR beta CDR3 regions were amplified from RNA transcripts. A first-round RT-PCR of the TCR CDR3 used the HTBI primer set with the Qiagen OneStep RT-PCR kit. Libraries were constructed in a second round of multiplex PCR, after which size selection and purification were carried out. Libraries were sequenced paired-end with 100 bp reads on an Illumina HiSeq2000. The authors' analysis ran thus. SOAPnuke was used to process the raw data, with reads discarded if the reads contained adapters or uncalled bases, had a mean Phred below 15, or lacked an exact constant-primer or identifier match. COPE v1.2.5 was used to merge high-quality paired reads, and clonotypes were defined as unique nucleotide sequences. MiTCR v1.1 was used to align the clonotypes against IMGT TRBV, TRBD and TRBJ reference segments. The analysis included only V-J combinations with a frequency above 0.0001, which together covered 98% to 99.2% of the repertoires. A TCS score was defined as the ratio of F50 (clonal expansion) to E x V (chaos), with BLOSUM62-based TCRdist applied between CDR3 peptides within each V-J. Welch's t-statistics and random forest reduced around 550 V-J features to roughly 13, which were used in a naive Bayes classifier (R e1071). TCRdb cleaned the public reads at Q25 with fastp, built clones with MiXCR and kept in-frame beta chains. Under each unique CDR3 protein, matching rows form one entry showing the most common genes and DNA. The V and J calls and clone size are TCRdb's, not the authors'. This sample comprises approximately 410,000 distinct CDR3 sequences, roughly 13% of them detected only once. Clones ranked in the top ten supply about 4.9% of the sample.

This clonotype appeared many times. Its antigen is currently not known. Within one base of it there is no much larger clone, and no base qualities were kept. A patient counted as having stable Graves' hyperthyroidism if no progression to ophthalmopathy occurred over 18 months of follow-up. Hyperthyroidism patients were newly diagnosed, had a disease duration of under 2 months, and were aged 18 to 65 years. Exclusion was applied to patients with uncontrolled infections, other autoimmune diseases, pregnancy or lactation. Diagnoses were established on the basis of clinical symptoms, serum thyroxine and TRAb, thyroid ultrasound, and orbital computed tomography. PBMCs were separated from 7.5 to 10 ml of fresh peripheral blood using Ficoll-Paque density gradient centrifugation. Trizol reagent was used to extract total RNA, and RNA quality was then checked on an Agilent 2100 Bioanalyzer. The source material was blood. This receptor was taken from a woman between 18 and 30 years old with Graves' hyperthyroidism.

The CDR3 reads CASTTRTPDTQYF. The nucleotide sequence is TGTGCCAGCACCACACGAACCCCAGATACGCAGTATTTT. This chain joins TRBV12-3 or TRBV12-4 to TRBJ2-3, with the identity of the D gene unclear. The V and J ends are trimmed by 7 bases and 4 bases, leaving 12 bases between them. The CDR3 starts with the cysteine, ends with the phenylalanine, and has 13 residues. The entry retains the CDR3 DNA only, 39 bases that are in frame from base 1.